Each of the 29 T cell receptor beta chains below was sequenced from the same sample in a study of cytomegalovirus exposure and HLA in healthy donors. Use of 60 Vbeta and 13 Jbeta primers characterized the PCR. Here immunoSEQ multiplex PCR was the method, and the copy in TCRdb shows in-frame clones only, minus some. The sample shows some 150,000 clones, about three quarters of them seen only once. The sequenced sample consisted of PBMCs. The source is a middle-aged man in good health and CMV-seropositive.

This chain uses TRBV27 with TRBJ2-3, with a possible D match to TRBD1 (5 bases). The CDR3 has 20 amino acids. The V and J ends lost 5 bases and 1 base respectively, with 28 bases between them. The germline CDR1 and CDR2 sequences are MNHEY and SMNVEV (reference sequence). The CDR3 sequence: CASSLAARANSLSRTDTQYF. The CDR3 DNA follows: TGTGCCAGCAGTCTGGCGGCCAGGGCCAATTCTCTCTCGCGCACAGATACGCAGTATTTT.

J is TRBJ2-1 and V is TRBV29-1, with a tentative D call TRBD2 (5 bases). The V gene's germline CDR1 is SQVTM and CDR2 ANQGSEA. The CDR3 has 13 residues. V was cut by 7 bases and J by 0 bases, with 10 bases left in between. The CDR3 DNA reads TGCAGCGCCGGGGTGAGCTCCTACAATGAGCAGTTCTTC. It is translated as CSAGVSSYNEQFF.

The CDR3 sequence: CASSLRDRNTGELFF. In nucleotides, the CDR3 is TGTGCCAGCAGCCTCCGGGACAGAAACACCGGGGAGCTGTTTTTT. This chain links TRBV2 with TRBJ2-2; 7 nucleotides match TRBD1. Germline CDR1 SNHLY, CDR2 FYNNEI. The CDR3 is made up of 15 amino acids. V lost 6 bases to trimming and J lost 2 bases; unmatched junction nucleotides: 6.

This clone was detected only a few times. V usage is TRBV2 and J usage is TRBJ2-7; 8 nucleotides match TRBD2. With 0 bases clipped from V and 8 bases from J, the junction kept 9 bases outside the gene matches. Germline CDR1 is SNHLY and CDR2 is FYNNEI. The CDR3 is 15 residues long. The CDR3 DNA follows: TGTGCCAGCAGTGAAGCCGGACTAGCCCCGATCAAGCAGTACTTC. Encoded protein: CASSEAGLAPIKQYF.

V usage is TRBV5-1 and J usage is TRBJ2-3; 10 positions match TRBD2. The germline V gene has CDR1 SGHRS and CDR2 YFSETQ. This CDR3 is built from 14 residues. Trimming cost V 3 bases and J 6 bases; bases outside gene matches: 4. CDR3: CASSSGLARDTQYF. The CDR3 nucleotides are TGCGCCAGCAGCTCGGGACTAGCGAGGGATACGCAGTATTTT.

This clone was detected only a few times. This chain uses TRBV7-2 with TRBJ2-1; perhaps TRBD2 as D (5 bases). CDR1 is SGHTA and CDR2 is FQGNSA in the germline V gene. The V and J ends lost 1 base and 8 bases respectively, with 21 bases between them. CDR3 length equals 17 residues. CDR3 DNA sequence: TGTGCCAGCAGCTTAGTTTTCGGTGGACTCACTATCGATGAGCAGTTCTTC. Translating gives CASSLVFGGLTIDEQFF.

V and J are TRBV2 and TRBJ2-7; 9 nucleotides line up with TRBD2. CDR3 length: 16 residues. CDR1 and CDR2 (germline): SNHLY, FYNNEI. V lost 0 bases to trimming and J lost 5 bases; unmatched junction nucleotides: 8. Here the CDR3 DNA reads TGTGCCAGCAGTGAAGCGGTGGGACTAGCTACGAACGAGCAGTACTTC. Translation gives CASSEAVGLATNEQYF.

This chain links TRBV30 with TRBJ2-7, with TRBD2 matching 10 bases. Looked up from germline, CDR1 is GTSNPN and CDR2 is SVGIG (reference sequence). This CDR3 region has 16 residues. V lost 1 base, J lost 5 bases, and 11 bases stayed unmatched. Here the CDR3 reads CAWSGFLAGVVHEQYF. In DNA form, the CDR3 reads TGTGCCTGGAGTGGGTTTCTAGCGGGAGTAGTCCACGAGCAGTACTTC.

The chain carries TRBV7-8 and TRBJ1-2; D remains ambiguous. Trimming pared 4 bases from V and 3 bases from J, leaving 6 bases between. CDR1 and CDR2 (germline): SGHVS, FQNEAQ. CDR3 length: 12 residues. The CDR3 sequence: CASSYSDYGYTF. CDR3 nucleotides: TGTGCCAGCAGCTACTCGGACTATGGCTACACCTTC.

The chain has TRBV6-5 and TRBJ2-1; tentative D call: TRBD1 (6 bases). The CDR3 loop spans 15 amino acids. V gave up 6 bases and J gave up 3 bases, with 15 bases separating them. Germline V CDR1 and CDR2: MNHEY, SVGAGI. The CDR3 reads CASRSGHQLYNEQFF. The CDR3 region has the DNA TGTGCCAGCAGGTCGGGACACCAACTCTACAATGAGCAGTTCTTC.

This clone showed up just a few times. The chain employs TRBV18 and TRBJ2-7; 8 bases map to TRBD2. Unmatched junction bases numbered 10, after V lost 3 bases and J lost 6 bases. The germline V gene has CDR1 KGHSH and CDR2 LQKENI. CDR3 length: 15 residues. The CDR3 reads CASSPPGLGASEQYF. The CDR3 DNA follows: TGTGCCAGCTCACCTCCGGGACTAGGCGCATCCGAGCAGTACTTC.

This chain's CDR3 is CASRMTDYGYTF. CDR3 nucleotides: TGTGCCAGCAGGATGACAGACTATGGCTACACCTTC. V usage is TRBV7-2 and J usage is TRBJ1-2; TRBD1 is a possible D gene (5 bases). V was cut by 6 bases and J by 3 bases, with 8 bases left in between. This CDR3 region has 12 residues. Looked up from germline, CDR1 is SGHTA and CDR2 is FQGNSA.

This clone was counted a few times. In DNA, the CDR3 is TGTGCCAGCAGCTTAGCCGGGACTAGCTCCTACAATGAGCAGTTCTTC. Protein product: CASSLAGTSSYNEQFF. V gene TRBV7-9 combines with J gene TRBJ2-1; 8 positions agree with TRBD2. The germline V gene has CDR1 SEHNR and CDR2 FQNEAQ (reference sequence). The CDR3 loop spans 16 amino acids. J gave up 0 bases and V 0 bases, and 1 base lay outside the gene matches.

The gene calls are TRBV6-5 and TRBJ1-1; TRBD1 is a possible D gene (5 bases). The CDR3 spans 14 residues. Germline V gene lookup returns CDR1 MNHEY and CDR2 SVGAGI. With 8 bases removed from V and 4 bases from J, the gap between germline ends came to 17 bases. Written as DNA, the CDR3 is TGTGCCAGCTCACGCCAGGGTATGGGCACTGAAGCTTTCTTT. This encodes CASSRQGMGTEAFF.

The V call is TRBV18, the J call TRBJ2-7; TRBD1 matches 9 bases. Germline V gene sequence: CDR1 KGHSH, CDR2 LQKENI. The CDR3 is 15 residues long. The V segment lost 3 bases and the J segment 1 base; nucleotides outside the gene matches: 4. DNA of the CDR3: TGTGCCAGCTCACCCCCGACAGGGGGATCCTACGAGCAGTACTTC. Protein sequence: CASSPPTGGSYEQYF.

This chain connects TRBV7-8 to TRBJ2-5; D gene ambiguous. With the DNA end fitting TRBJ2-7 better, the J assignment may be wrong. Germline V gene data show CDR1 as SGHVS and CDR2 as FQNEAQ. The CDR3 covers 13 residues. For the CDR3, the DNA is TGTGCCAGCAACAGTGTGTTGGGCTACGAGCAGTACTTC. Encoded protein: CASNSVLGYEQYF.

The chain combines TRBV25-1 with TRBJ1-2, with unresolved D. CDR1 and CDR2 (germline): MGHDK, SYGVNS. The V end was cut by 5 bases, the J end by 8 bases, with 15 bases between. This CDR3 contains 13 residues. CDR3 in amino acids: CASSTYEKEGYTF. CDR3 sequence (DNA): TGTGCCAGCAGTACGTACGAAAAGGAGGGCTACACCTTC.

The chain links TRBV28 to TRBJ1-5; the D gene is possibly TRBD1 (6 bases). V was shortened by 4 bases and J by 1 base, with 8 bases between the two germline ends. CDR3 size: 14 residues. In germline, CDR1 is MDHEN, CDR2 SYDVKM. In nucleotides, the CDR3 is TGTGCCAGCAGTTCGGACAGCAGCAATCAGCCCCAGCATTTT. Amino acids: CASSSDSSNQPQHF.

The V and J genes are TRBV19 and TRBJ1-1; D may be TRBD1 (5 bases). CDR1 is LNHDA and CDR2 is SQIVND in the germline V gene (reference sequence). The CDR3 covers 15 residues. V lost 6 bases, J lost 3 bases, and 17 bases lay in between. CDR3 in amino acids: CASRLIAGGDTEAFF. The CDR3 DNA sequence: TGTGCCAGTAGGCTAATCGCAGGAGGGGACACTGAAGCTTTCTTT.

The chain couples TRBV4-2 to TRBJ1-2, with 8 bases identical to TRBD1. V lost 2 bases, J lost 4 bases, and 21 bases stayed unmatched. This CDR3 is built from 20 residues. Looked up from germline, CDR1 is LGHNA and CDR2 is YNFKEQ. The DNA for the CDR3 is TGTGCCAGCAGCCAAAAGCCGCAGAGGAGTCCGGGACAGGAGGGCTATGGCTACACCTTC. Translated, it gives CASSQKPQRSPGQEGYGYTF.

The chain is built from TRBV18 and TRBJ1-1; the D is unclear. The V end was cut by 4 bases, the J end by 1 base, with 16 bases between. The CDR3 contains 16 residues. Germline assignment: CDR1 KGHSH and CDR2 LQKENI. CDR3 nucleotides: TGTGCCAGCTCACTATCATCCCCGACAACGAACACTGAAGCTTTCTTT. This sequence encodes CASSLSSPTTNTEAFF.

J is TRBJ2-3 and V is TRBV5-6; 8 nucleotides agree with TRBD1. The CDR3 consists of 17 residues. The germline V gene encodes CDR1 SGHDT and CDR2 YYEEEE. The V gene end was trimmed by 2 bases and the J gene end by 4 bases; junction bases not matched to a gene: 12. CDR3 DNA: TGTGCCAGCAGCTTAACCGGAGGACAGGGTAGGCCAGATACGCAGTATTTT. This codes for CASSLTGGQGRPDTQYF. Variable domain in full (rest from reference TRBV5-6 and TRBJ2-3): DAGVTQSPTHLIKTRGQQVTLRCSPKSGHDTVSWYQQALGQGPQFIFQYYEEEERQRGNFPDRFSGHQFPNYSSELNVNALLLGDSALYLCASSLTGGQGRPDTQYFGPGTRLTVL.

This chain uses TRBV6-6 with TRBJ2-2; 10 nucleotides align to TRBD2. CDR3 length: 16 residues. V was pared by 5 bases and J by 6 bases, with 9 bases of the junction left unmatched. Germline V gene sequence: CDR1 MNHNY, CDR2 SVGAGI (reference sequence). Here the CDR3 reads CASSVPGLANPGELFF. The CDR3 DNA sequence: TGTGCCAGCAGTGTACCGGGACTAGCGAATCCCGGGGAGCTGTTTTTT.

The rearrangement links TRBV7-2 to TRBJ2-2; TRBD1 matches 7 bases. Trimming cost V 5 bases and J 5 bases; bases outside gene matches: 5. The CDR3 sequence is 14 residues long. Per germline, CDR1 SGHTA and CDR2 FQGNSA. The CDR3 region is CASSGTVVTGELFF. CDR3 nucleotide sequence: TGTGCCAGCAGCGGGACAGTTGTTACCGGGGAGCTGTTTTTT.

The genes are TRBV11-2 and TRBJ2-2; 8 bases align to TRBD1. Germline CDR1 and CDR2: SGHAT and FQNNGV. V dropped 3 bases and J dropped 7; count of bases not matched to a gene: 7. The CDR3 runs 15 residues. This CDR3 is CASSFQGAVYGELFF. CDR3 DNA: TGTGCCAGCAGCTTCCAGGGGGCTGTGTACGGGGAGCTGTTTTTT.

The V and J genes are TRBV4-1 and TRBJ2-1, with 8 positions matching TRBD1. The CDR3 is 15 amino acids. The junction had 2 bases not matched to a gene; V was cut back by 2 bases and J by 2 bases. Germline values: CDR1 MGHRA, CDR2 YSYEKL. DNA of the CDR3: TGCGCCAGCAGCCAACAGACAGGGGCCTACAATGAGCAGTTCTTC. This translates into CASSQQTGAYNEQFF.

The chain links TRBV7-6 to TRBJ1-5; unclear D gene. V gave up 1 base and J gave up 9 bases, with 16 bases separating them. The CDR3 is made up of 15 amino acids. From germline, CDR1 is SGHVS and CDR2 FNYEAQ. The CDR3: CASSLGGEVAGPQHF. DNA for the CDR3: TGTGCCAGCAGCTTAGGTGGGGAAGTGGCGGGGCCCCAGCATTTT.

This chain links TRBV18 with TRBJ2-3; TRBD2 aligns across 11 bases. The CDR3 has 17 residues. Losses at the gene ends were 6 bases for V and 3 bases for J; bases not matched to a gene: 11. Germline CDR1 is KGHSH and CDR2 is LQKENI. CDR3 coding DNA: TGTGCCAGCTCTCACAACCCGACTAGCGGGATAACAGATACGCAGTATTTT. Amino acid sequence: CASSHNPTSGITDTQYF.

CDR3 amino acids: CASSVRVREKLFF. In DNA form, the CDR3 reads TGTGCCAGCAGTGTCAGGGTAAGGGAAAAACTGTTTTTT. V gene TRBV6-1 combines with J gene TRBJ1-4, with TRBD1 as a possible D gene (5 bases). The V end was cut by 4 bases, the J end by 8 bases, with 11 bases between. The CDR3 runs 13 residues. Looked up from germline, CDR1 is MNHNS and CDR2 is SASEGT.